A single sample is the source of the 27 T cell receptor beta chains below, sequenced in a study of metastatic and nonmetastatic thyroid tumors. TCRdb reassembled clones from the PCR reads with MiXCR. The sample carries about 30,000 clones, approximately 25% recorded once. Until they underwent thyroid surgery, no patient had received any treatment. The source material was blood. The receptors derive from a female donor with papillary thyroid cancer or a benign thyroid nodule (not recorded which). Some clones in this sample may be carry-over from other donors' samples.

Ten or more counts support this clone. CDR3 region: CASSQSPWGGTDTQYF. CDR3 nucleotides: TGTGCCAGCAGCCAATCCCCCTGGGGGGGCACAGATACGCAGTATTTT. This sequence joins TRBV3-1 and TRBJ2-3; possible D gene TRBD2, 6 bases. Trimming took 2 bases from V and 1 from J, leaving 13 bases between them. Germline assignment: CDR1 LGHDT and CDR2 YNNKEL (reference sequence). This CDR3 region has 16 residues.

A few counts support this clone. The V call is TRBV28, the J call TRBJ1-1; tentatively, D is TRBD1 (5 bases). Trimming removed 10 bases from V and 2 bases from J, with 20 bases in between. Germline V gene data show CDR1 as MDHEN and CDR2 as SYDVKM. CDR3 length equals 15 residues. The CDR3 DNA sequence: TGTGCCACCACTCCTGGGGGGGGGATAAACACTGAAGCTTTCTTT. It encodes CATTPGGGINTEAFF.

This clone was counted a few times. CDR3 bases: TGTGCCACCAGCGGGACTAGCGGGAGCCGCAACAATGAGCAGTTCTTC. Residues: CATSGTSGSRNNEQFF. V usage is TRBV24-1 and J usage is TRBJ2-1; 14 bases are a match to TRBD2. The ends lost 7 bases at V and 5 bases at J; junction bases unmatched: 6. Germline CDR1 is KGHDR and CDR2 is SFDVKD. This CDR3 region has 16 residues.

The chain joins TRBV5-1 to TRBJ2-7; no clear D gene. The CDR3 sequence is 15 residues long. Germline V gives CDR1 SGHRS, CDR2 YFSETQ. With 4 bases removed from V and 3 bases from J, the gap between germline ends came to 17 bases. The CDR3 coding sequence is TGCGCCAGCAGCGCAGGTGCCAGCTCCTACTACGAGCAGTACTTC. Amino acids: CASSAGASSYYEQYF.

This clone was seen a few times. The V call is TRBV6-1, the J call TRBJ2-1; no reliable D call. Trimming took off 5 bases at V and 13 bases at J, with 18 bases between the two ends. CDR1 and CDR2 from the germline V gene are MNHNS and SASEGT. The CDR3 extends over 13 amino acids. The CDR3 DNA reads TGTGCCAGCAGTCCCACTCGGAGTGGTGATCAGTTCTTC. Amino acids: CASSPTRSGDQFF.

This clone was observed many times. The chain is built from TRBV7-2 and TRBJ1-4; D is unclear. The CDR3 is 14 amino acids. V was cut by 1 base and J by 3 bases, with 6 bases left in between. CDR1 is SGHTA and CDR2 is FQGNSA in the germline V gene. This CDR3 reads CASSLGRANEKLFF. Written as DNA, the CDR3 is TGTGCCAGCAGCTTAGGACGTGCTAATGAAAAACTGTTTTTT.

At least ten counts were recorded for this clone. The gene calls are TRBV4-1 and TRBJ2-3; unclear D gene. Germline V gives CDR1 MGHRA, CDR2 YSYEKL. The CDR3 length is 15 residues. V gave up 0 bases and J gave up 4 bases, with 11 bases separating them. This CDR3 is CASSQDRVGSDTQYF. CDR3 DNA sequence: TGCGCCAGCAGCCAAGATAGGGTTGGCTCAGATACGCAGTATTTT.

This clone was found many times. J is TRBJ2-7 and V is TRBV20-1; D unclear. Trimming took off 3 bases at V and 6 bases at J, with 6 bases between the two ends. Per the germline V gene, CDR1 is DFQATT and CDR2 is SNEGSKA (reference sequence). The CDR3 spans 10 residues. The CDR3 here is CSASFLEQYF. The CDR3, as DNA: TGCAGTGCTAGTTTCCTCGAGCAGTACTTC.

This clone was found many times. The chain employs TRBV19 and TRBJ1-5; D not certain. Germline V gene data show CDR1 as LNHDA and CDR2 as SQIVND (reference sequence). V lost 4 bases, J lost 1 base, and 11 bases lay in between. This CDR3 contains 15 residues. CDR3 amino acids: CASSREGISNQPQHF. The CDR3 nucleotides are TGTGCCAGTAGTAGGGAGGGTATAAGCAATCAGCCCCAGCATTTT.

This chain links TRBV12-3 or TRBV12-4 with TRBJ2-3, with D possibly matching TRBD1 (5 bases). This CDR3 contains 12 residues. V was cut by 8 bases and J by 4 bases, with 10 bases left in between. CDR3 protein: CASRRGPDTQYF. Here the CDR3 DNA reads TGTGCCAGCCGAAGGGGCCCAGATACGCAGTATTTT.

CDR3 region: CSASERLSYEQYF. CDR3 nucleotide sequence: TGCAGTGCTAGCGAGAGGCTCTCCTACGAGCAGTACTTC. The V and J genes are TRBV20-1 and TRBJ2-7, with D hard to call. Trimming took off 3 bases at V and 0 bases at J, with 9 bases between the two ends. CDR1 is DFQATT and CDR2 is SNEGSKA in the germline V gene (reference sequence). The CDR3 sequence is 13 residues long.

This clone was seen at least ten times. The CDR3 here is CASSRTPNYGYTF. CDR3 in DNA: TGTGCCAGCAGCCGAACACCGAACTATGGCTACACCTTC. V and J are TRBV28 and TRBJ1-2; D ambiguous. The germline V gene has CDR1 MDHEN and CDR2 SYDVKM. Trimming removed 6 bases at V and 2 bases at J, with 10 bases between. The CDR3 sequence is 13 residues long.

This clone showed up many times. The chain has TRBV9 and TRBJ2-1, with 11 positions matching TRBD2. Germline lookup yields CDR1 SGDLS and CDR2 YYNGEE. The J segment lost 7 bases and the V segment lost 2 bases, leaving 8 bases of the junction unmatched. The CDR3 length is 16 residues. The CDR3: CASSVYPSGRTNEQFF. Written as DNA, the CDR3 is TGTGCCAGCAGCGTTTATCCTAGCGGGAGGACAAATGAGCAGTTCTTC.

This clone occurred many times. This chain connects TRBV4-1 to TRBJ2-5, with 9 bases that match TRBD1. Germline values: CDR1 MGHRA, CDR2 YSYEKL. The CDR3 has 16 amino acids. The V gene end was trimmed by 0 bases and the J gene end by 5 bases; junction bases not matched to a gene: 7. The CDR3 sequence: CASSQEVTGGWETQYF. In DNA form, the CDR3 reads TGCGCCAGCAGCCAAGAAGTAACAGGGGGCTGGGAGACCCAGTACTTC.

At least ten counts were recorded for this clone. The chain is built from TRBV14 and TRBJ2-7; 8 positions agree with TRBD2. The CDR3 runs 15 residues. CDR1 is SGHDN and CDR2 is FVKESK in the germline V gene. The junction had 6 bases not matched to a gene; V was cut back by 4 bases and J by 1 base. CDR3 protein: CASSPWVAGSYEQYF. The CDR3 DNA reads TGTGCCAGCAGCCCCTGGGTAGCGGGATCCTACGAGCAGTACTTC.

This sequence joins TRBV12-3 or TRBV12-4 and TRBJ2-7, with 7 bases matching TRBD1. The V and J ends lost 7 bases and 6 bases, in that order; junction bases with no gene match: 12. The CDR3 sequence is 14 residues long. The CDR3 loop reads CASTTRDRVFEQYF. The CDR3 DNA sequence: TGTGCCAGCACCACCCGCGACAGGGTTTTCGAGCAGTACTTC.

This clone was seen once. A read error may account for a junction end that differs from germline. The genes are TRBV5-6 and TRBJ1-3; D gene uncertain. Germline lookup yields CDR1 SGHDT and CDR2 YYEEEE. The CDR3 runs to 14 residues. The CDR3 loop is CACSLFVSGNTIDF. DNA for the CDR3: TGTGCCTGCAGCTTGTTCGTTTCCGGAAACACCATAGATTTT.

The CDR3 region is CASSTGDTPYTDTQYF. The CDR3 DNA reads TGTGCCAGCAGCACCGGGGACACACCATACACAGATACGCAGTATTTT. This chain joins TRBV5-6 and TRBJ2-3, with D perhaps TRBD1 (6 bases). Germline V gene lookup returns CDR1 SGHDT and CDR2 YYEEEE. This CDR3 comprises 16 residues. V lost 4 bases to trimming and J lost 2 bases, with 17 bases between them.

Ten or more counts support this clone. The chain couples TRBV29-1 to TRBJ2-1; D is unclear. The length of the CDR3 is 14 residues. Germline assignment: CDR1 SQVTM and CDR2 ANQGSEA. Trimming shortened V by 4 bases and J by 9 bases, and 19 bases separated the two germline ends. The CDR3 protein is CSVGPGNLVGEQFF. The DNA of the CDR3 is TGCAGCGTTGGGCCTGGAAACTTGGTGGGTGAGCAGTTCTTC.

This clone was seen a few times. A read error may produce the germline difference seen at one junction end. This chain joins TRBV27 and TRBJ1-1; 8 positions match TRBD1. CDR1 and CDR2 (germline): MNHEY, SMNVEV (reference sequence). The CDR3 length is 13 residues. CDR3 residues: CASSWDRSTETFF. CDR3 nucleotides: TGTGCCAGCAGTTGGGACAGGTCCACTGAAACTTTCTTT.

This clone was recorded a few times. J is TRBJ1-2 and V is TRBV5-1; TRBD1 agrees at 9 bases. V shed 0 bases and J 5 bases; nucleotides not matched to a gene: 8. The CDR3 has 16 amino acids. The germline V gene has CDR1 SGHRS and CDR2 YFSETQ. The CDR3 loop reads CASSLGWTGEGYGYTF. In nucleotides, the CDR3 is TGCGCCAGCAGCTTGGGCTGGACAGGGGAGGGGTATGGCTACACCTTC.

This clone was observed many times. Other nucleotide sequences from this sample produce the same CDR3. The chain links TRBV5-4 to TRBJ2-1, with D unresolved. This CDR3 is 12 amino acids long. V was clipped by 4 bases and J by 6 bases, with 8 bases between them. Germline assignment: CDR1 SGHNT and CDR2 YYREEE (reference sequence). The CDR3 region is CASSLGLNEQFF. In DNA, the CDR3 is TGTGCCAGCAGCCTAGGGCTCAATGAGCAGTTCTTC.

By frequency in the sample, this clone is medium-sized (0.01 to 0.1%). Here the CDR3 reads CSARTGRYSYNEQFF. The CDR3, as DNA: TGCAGTGCTAGAACGGGGCGGTACTCCTACAATGAGCAGTTCTTC. The chain links TRBV20-1 to TRBJ2-1; D might be TRBD1 or TRBD2, each matching 5 bases. This CDR3 region has 15 residues. Trimming cost V 2 bases and J 0 bases, with 11 bases left between them. Germline V CDR1 and CDR2: DFQATT, SNEGSKA (reference sequence).

This clone was observed many times. The chain combines TRBV3-1 with TRBJ2-5; D gene uncertain. Trimming took 8 bases from V and 5 from J, leaving 6 bases between them. CDR1 is LGHDT and CDR2 is YNNKEL in the germline V gene (reference sequence). This CDR3 has 10 amino acids. CDR3 in DNA: TGTGCCAGCGGACGGGAGACCCAGTACTTC. It encodes CASGRETQYF.

Only a few counts were recorded for this clone. V gene TRBV19 combines with J gene TRBJ1-3; no clear D gene. There are 14 residues in the CDR3. Deletions cut 5 bases from V and 0 bases from J, with 8 bases between. CDR1 is LNHDA, CDR2 SQIVND, per germline (reference sequence). CDR3 protein: CASSWPSSGNTIYF. For the CDR3, the DNA is TGTGCCAGTAGTTGGCCCAGCTCTGGAAACACCATATATTTT.

This clone was seen only once. This sequence joins TRBV14 and TRBJ2-7; D may be TRBD1 or TRBD2 (5 bases each). Germline lookup yields CDR1 SGHDN and CDR2 FVKESK. With 1 base removed from V and 6 bases from J, the gap between germline ends came to 13 bases. This CDR3 comprises 14 residues. The CDR3, as DNA: TGTGCCAGCAGCCAAGGGAACAGGAGGAGCGAGCAGTACTTC. This sequence encodes CASSQGNRRSEQYF.

V and J are TRBV3-1 and TRBJ1-2; D gene ambiguous. This CDR3 spans 14 amino acids. In germline, CDR1 is LGHDT, CDR2 YNNKEL (reference sequence). The germline V and J ends were trimmed by 0 bases and 8 bases, with 13 bases remaining between them. This chain's CDR3 is CASSQEKGIWGYTF. The CDR3 DNA sequence: TGTGCCAGCAGCCAAGAAAAGGGTATTTGGGGCTACACCTTC.